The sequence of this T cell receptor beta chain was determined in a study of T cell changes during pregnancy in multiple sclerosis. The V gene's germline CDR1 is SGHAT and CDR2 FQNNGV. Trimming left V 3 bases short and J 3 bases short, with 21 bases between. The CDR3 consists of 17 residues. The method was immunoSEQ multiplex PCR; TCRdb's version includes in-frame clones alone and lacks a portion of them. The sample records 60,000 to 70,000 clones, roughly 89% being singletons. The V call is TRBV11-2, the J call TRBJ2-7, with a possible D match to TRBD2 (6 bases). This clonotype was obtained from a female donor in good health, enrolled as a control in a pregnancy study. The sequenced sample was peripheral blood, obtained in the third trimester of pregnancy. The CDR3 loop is CASSLDGGRTRGYEQYF. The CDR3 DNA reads TGTGCCAGCAGCTTGGATGGGGGGAGGACGCGAGGCTACGAGCAGTACTTC.